This is a list of T cell receptor beta chains from one sample in a study of blood T cell repertoires in COVID-19. Method: immunoSEQ multiplex PCR; TCRdb's copy keeps in-frame clones and lacks some. This table has around 200,000 clones, roughly 80% appearing once. Sequenced sample: peripheral blood. All receptors come from a human donor in a cohort sampled during active COVID-19. Each CDR3 is given with its conserved first and last residue. The order of the fields is D gene, J gene, clone size, CDR3 length, V gene, CDR3 protein, CDR3 DNA. D genes are given only for firm matches. Expanded clones are given a class, and other clones once, few, many or no size at all.

NA TRBJ2-2 NA 16 TRBV4-1 CASSQEFRWRTGELFF TGCGCCAGCAGCCAAGAATTCCGGTGGAGGACCGGGGAGCTGTTTTTT
NA TRBJ1-1 NA 15 TRBV4-3 CASSQDGRGNTEAFF TGCGCCAGCAGCCAAGATGGCAGGGGGAACACTGAAGCTTTCTTT
NA TRBJ2-7 NA 13 TRBV27 CASRDFLGHEQYF TGTGCCAGCAGAGACTTTCTCGGCCACGAGCAGTACTTC
NA TRBJ1-2 NA 13 TRBV19 CASTLTVSYGYTF TGTGCCAGTACCCTGACAGTGTCCTATGGCTACACCTTC
NA TRBJ2-3 NA 13 TRBV19 CASSPTVTDTQYF TGTGCCAGTAGTCCCACAGTCACAGATACGCAGTATTTT
TRBD1 TRBJ1-4 NA 16 TRBV27 CASSVDRRRANEKLFF TGTGCCAGCAGCGTGGACAGGCGCAGGGCTAATGAAAAACTGTTTTTT
TRBD1 TRBJ2-7 NA 15 TRBV7-8 CASSSIQGAAYEQYF TGTGCCAGCAGCTCGATACAGGGGGCAGCCTACGAGCAGTACTTC
TRBD1 TRBJ1-6 NA 14 TRBV18 CASSPDRANSPLHF TGTGCCAGCTCTCCGGACAGGGCGAATTCACCCCTCCACTTT
NA TRBJ1-1 few 15 TRBV6-2/TRBV6-3 CASSYSQGLHTEAFF TGTGCCAGCAGTTATTCCCAGGGGCTGCACACTGAAGCTTTCTTT
NA TRBJ1-5 NA 15 TRBV5-6 CASSFQGRRSQPQHF TGTGCCAGCAGCTTTCAGGGGCGACGATCTCAGCCCCAGCATTTT
TRBD2 TRBJ2-3 NA 18 TRBV5-1 CASRLGLAGGLVTDTQYF TGCGCCAGCAGGCTGGGACTAGCGGGAGGGCTTGTCACAGATACGCAGTATTTT
NA TRBJ1-6 NA 16 TRBV7-3 CASSSGKKVGNSPLHF TGTGCCAGCAGCTCGGGTAAGAAGGTAGGCAATTCACCCCTCCACTTT
TRBD2 TRBJ2-7 NA 14 TRBV28 CASRGTSVVHEQYF TGTGCCAGCAGAGGGACTAGCGTTGTCCACGAGCAGTACTTC
NA TRBJ2-7 NA 15 TRBV3-1/TRBV3-2 CASSQAAGHPYEQYF TGTGCCAGCAGCCAAGCGGCTGGACACCCTTACGAGCAGTACTTC
TRBD1 TRBJ1-5 NA 14 TRBV6-2/TRBV6-3 CASSYQGGNQPQHF TGTGCCAGCAGTTACCAGGGGGGCAATCAGCCCCAGCATTTT
NA TRBJ2-1 once 13 TRBV7-2 CASSFPVVREQFF TGTGCCAGCAGCTTCCCCGTGGTCAGGGAGCAGTTCTTC
NA TRBJ2-3 NA 13 TRBV7-9 CASSLGGQDTQYF TGTGCCAGCAGCTTAGGCGGACAAGATACGCAGTATTTT
NA TRBJ2-2 NA 14 TRBV5-4 CASSLFTNTGELFF TGTGCCAGCAGCTTGTTTACGAACACCGGGGAGCTGTTTTTT
TRBD1 TRBJ1-1 NA 16 TRBV18 CASSPQGANPNTEAFF TGTGCCAGCTCACCTCAGGGGGCTAACCCTAACACTGAAGCTTTCTTT
TRBD1 TRBJ2-7 once 12 TRBV18 CASSPETGLGYF TGTGCCAGCTCACCAGAGACAGGGTTGGGATACTTC
NA TRBJ1-3 NA 13 TRBV5-1 CASSLAGGNTIYF TGCGCCAGCAGCTTGGCCGGAGGGAACACCATATATTTT
TRBD2 TRBJ2-1 NA 16 TRBV24-1 CATSDFGGRAWNEQFF TGTGCCACCAGTGATTTTGGCGGGAGGGCCTGGAATGAGCAGTTCTTC
NA TRBJ2-7 few 12 TRBV24-1 CATSDPDNEQYF TGTGCCACCAGTGACCCCGACAACGAGCAGTACTTC
TRBD2 TRBJ2-5 NA 16 TRBV9 CASSVGAGARQETQYF TGTGCCAGCAGCGTAGGGGCGGGAGCGCGGCAAGAGACCCAGTACTTC
NA TRBJ1-2 NA 14 TRBV27 CASSLFSGDYGYTF TGTGCCAGCAGTTTATTTTCAGGGGACTATGGCTACACCTTC
TRBD1 TRBJ2-7 NA 16 TRBV6-6 CASRSLGDRASYEQYF TGTGCCAGCAGATCCCTTGGGGACAGGGCCTCCTACGAGCAGTACTTC
TRBD2 TRBJ2-1 once 18 TRBV3-1/TRBV3-2 CASSQESLAGVPYNEQFF TGTGCCAGCAGCCAAGAGAGCCTAGCGGGAGTACCCTACAATGAGCAGTTCTTC
TRBD1 TRBJ2-3 NA 14 TRBV24-1 CATRGQGAADTQYF TGTGCCACCAGAGGGCAGGGGGCCGCAGATACGCAGTATTTT
TRBD1 TRBJ1-6 NA 16 TRBV2 CASSPDRSSYNSPLHF TGTGCCAGCAGTCCGGACAGGAGCTCCTATAATTCACCCCTCCACTTT
TRBD2 TRBJ2-2 NA 16 TRBV19 CASSPPRGVFTGELFF TGTGCCAGTAGTCCCCCGCGGGGGGTGTTCACCGGGGAGCTGTTTTTT
TRBD2 TRBJ2-1 NA 15 TRBV9 CASSVGTSGTNEQFF TGTGCCAGCAGCGTAGGGACTAGCGGGACCAATGAGCAGTTCTTC
TRBD1 TRBJ1-3 NA 14 TRBV7-9 CASSYTGAGNTIYF TGTGCCAGCAGCTATACAGGGGCTGGAAACACCATATATTTT
TRBD2 TRBJ2-1 once 16 TRBV6-5 CASSYDLAGSYNEQFF TGTGCCAGCAGTTACGACCTAGCGGGATCATACAATGAGCAGTTCTTC
NA TRBJ1-1 NA 13 TRBV4-1 CASSRTDNTEAFF TGCGCCAGCAGCCGGACAGACAACACTGAAGCTTTCTTT
TRBD1 TRBJ1-5 NA 13 TRBV25-1 CASRQGTHQPQHF TGTGCCAGCCGACAGGGGACTCATCAGCCCCAGCATTTT
NA TRBJ1-1 NA 15 TRBV4-2 CASSQVQQADTEAFF TGTGCCAGCAGCCAAGTGCAACAGGCGGACACTGAAGCTTTCTTT
NA TRBJ1-4 NA 15 TRBV7-9 CASSLGGSANEKLFF TGTGCCAGCAGCTTAGGGGGCTCGGCTAATGAAAAACTGTTTTTT
TRBD2 TRBJ2-3 NA 15 TRBV6-5 CATRTSGSSADTQYF TGTGCCACCAGGACTAGCGGGAGTAGTGCAGATACGCAGTATTTT
NA TRBJ2-6 NA 15 TRBV6-5 CASSLVVSGANVLTF TGTGCCAGCAGTTTAGTAGTCTCTGGGGCCAACGTCCTGACTTTC
NA TRBJ1-1 NA 17 TRBV4-3 CASSQDLNLAPNTEAFF TGCGCCAGCAGCCAAGATCTTAATTTGGCACCGAACACTGAAGCTTTCTTT
TRBD1 TRBJ2-7 once 16 TRBV14 CASSPLRTGGKYEQYF TGTGCCAGCAGCCCCTTAAGGACAGGGGGCAAATACGAGCAGTACTTC
TRBD1 TRBJ1-5 once 15 TRBV6-6 CASSYPGQGPQPQHF TGTGCCAGCAGTTATCCCGGACAGGGGCCTCAGCCCCAGCATTTT
NA TRBJ2-7 NA 13 TRBV9 CASSGQASYEQYF TGTGCCAGCAGCGGCCAGGCCTCCTACGAGCAGTACTTC
TRBD1 TRBJ2-2 NA 16 TRBV7-9 CASRSTGGPNTGELFF TGTGCCAGCAGATCAACAGGGGGCCCGAACACCGGGGAGCTGTTTTTT
NA TRBJ2-3 NA 14 TRBV18 CASSPLQGADTQYF TGTGCCAGCTCACCTCTCCAGGGCGCAGATACGCAGTATTTT
TRBD1 TRBJ2-7 NA 21 TRBV18 CASSPLRTGQGRETSREEQYF TGTGCCAGCTCACCACTACGGACCGGACAGGGTAGGGAGACTAGTCGGGAAGAGCAGTACTTC
NA TRBJ1-3 NA 15 TRBV9 CASSATEVSGNTIYF TGTGCCAGCAGCGCCACAGAAGTCTCTGGAAACACCATATATTTT
NA TRBJ2-5 NA 13 TRBV19 CASSTDILETQYF TGTGCCAGTAGCACGGACATTTTGGAGACCCAGTACTTC
NA TRBJ1-1 NA 14 TRBV4-1 CASSRGHSEAEAFF TGCGCCAGCAGCCGGGGACATTCAGAGGCTGAAGCTTTCTTT
TRBD2 TRBJ2-7 NA 15 TRBV4-1 CASSLAGTNSYEQYF TGCGCCAGCAGCCTGGCCGGGACTAACTCCTACGAGCAGTACTTC
NA TRBJ2-3 NA 13 TRBV28 CASSGGGTDTQYF TGTGCCAGCAGTGGAGGGGGCACAGATACGCAGTATTTT
NA TRBJ2-6 NA 17 TRBV5-1 CASSLDGAYSGANVLTF TGCGCCAGCAGCTTGGATGGTGCCTACTCTGGGGCCAACGTCCTGACTTTC
NA TRBJ1-2 few 15 TRBV11-2 CASSPRPGFDYGYTF TGTGCCAGCAGCCCGCGTCCGGGGTTCGACTATGGCTACACCTTC
TRBD1 TRBJ1-1 NA 13 TRBV25-1 CASSGRDRLEAFF TGTGCCAGCAGTGGCCGGGACAGGTTAGAAGCTTTCTTT
TRBD1 TRBJ1-4 NA 14 TRBV11-2 CASKRTGAREKLFF TGTGCCAGCAAACGGACAGGGGCACGCGAAAAACTGTTTTTT
TRBD1 TRBJ2-7 NA 14 TRBV7-9 CASSSAGQGAEQYF TGTGCCAGCAGCTCCGCGGGCCAGGGGGCCGAGCAGTACTTC
TRBD1 TRBJ1-1 NA 14 TRBV4-3 CASSKGQGSTEAFF TGCGCCAGCAGCAAGGGACAGGGGTCCACTGAAGCTTTCTTT
TRBD1 TRBJ1-2 once 17 TRBV6-6 CASSPRDRGYRGYGYTF TGTGCCAGCAGTCCACGGGACAGGGGCTATCGGGGCTATGGCTACACCTTC
NA TRBJ2-3 NA 14 TRBV27 CASSLTTSTDTQYF TGTGCCAGCAGTTTAACCACTAGCACAGATACGCAGTATTTT
NA TRBJ2-4 NA 15 TRBV7-2 CASSLGLIAKNIQYF TGTGCCAGCAGCCTGGGACTCATAGCCAAAAACATTCAGTACTTC